The next 30 T cell receptor beta chains were all read from a single sample in a study of vaccination effects on CD4 cells after COVID-19. Profiling relied on immunoSEQ multiplex PCR, and the TCRdb table lists in-frame clones only, not all of them. Among under 85,000 clones listed, 77% were seen once. Antigen-specific CD4+ T cell clonotypes were called by their expansion after viral peptide-pool culture in ViraFEST. The culture ran for 10 days, and then CD4+ T cells were isolated. Each participant received a vaccine that was either BNT162b2 or mRNA-1273, given as two doses. No antigen has been identified for these receptors. This specimen was CD4+ T cells from PBMCs cultured with HCoV-OC43 spike peptides, taken after COVID-19 vaccination. Subset noted: HCoV-OC43 spike overlapping peptide pool stimulation. The receptors were gathered from a human donor who received a COVID-19 vaccine.

The chain couples TRBV2 to TRBJ2-3; D remains ambiguous. CDR1 SNHLY and CDR2 FYNNEI come from the germline V gene. The CDR3 has 14 residues. Trimming left V 4 bases short and J 1 base short, with 9 bases between. The CDR3 is CASSGFGGTDTQYF. DNA for the CDR3: TGTGCCAGCAGTGGGTTTGGGGGCACAGATACGCAGTATTTT.

This chain connects TRBV28 to TRBJ1-1, with TRBD1 matching over 8 bases. In germline, CDR1 is MDHEN, CDR2 SYDVKM. After removal of 1 base from V and 1 base from J, the junction contained 8 bases not matched to a gene. The CDR3 totals 17 residues. The CDR3 region is CASSLFRQGPTNTEAFF. The CDR3, as DNA: TGTGCCAGCAGTTTATTTCGACAGGGGCCTACGAACACTGAAGCTTTCTTT.

The V gene is TRBV6-5, the J gene TRBJ1-5, with a weak D call TRBD1 (6 bases). The germline gives CDR1 MNHEY, CDR2 SVGAGI. This CDR3 spans 14 amino acids. V dropped 6 bases and J dropped 4 bases, with 13 bases sitting between them. Here the CDR3 DNA reads TGTGCCAGCAGCCGGGACAATACTAATCAGCCCCAGCATTTT. Amino acid sequence: CASSRDNTNQPQHF.

V usage is TRBV29-1 and J usage is TRBJ1-2, with D tentatively TRBD1 (5 bases). Germline V gives CDR1 SQVTM, CDR2 ANQGSEA. CDR3 length equals 12 residues. Trimming removed 3 bases from V and 8 bases from J, with 13 bases in between. Here the CDR3 reads CSVEGREAGYTF. DNA for the CDR3: TGCAGCGTTGAGGGCAGGGAGGCAGGCTACACCTTC.

The rearrangement links TRBV5-1 to TRBJ1-5; the D is unclear. CDR1 is SGHRS, CDR2 YFSETQ, per germline. V lost 0 bases, J lost 7 bases, and 11 bases lay in between. The CDR3 covers 14 residues. This chain's CDR3 is CASSLDRGGQPQHF. The CDR3 DNA sequence: TGCGCCAGCAGCTTGGACCGCGGTGGGCAGCCCCAGCATTTT.

V usage is TRBV24-1 and J usage is TRBJ2-3; TRBD2 matches 13 bases. Germline loops: CDR1 KGHDR, CDR2 SFDVKD. The CDR3 extends over 17 amino acids. After removal of 3 bases from V and 5 bases from J, the junction contained 7 bases not matched to a gene. This CDR3 reads CATSDTLAGGHGDTQYF. In nucleotides, the CDR3 is TGTGCCACCAGTGATACACTAGCGGGGGGGCATGGAGATACGCAGTATTTT.

This rearrangement joins TRBV18 to TRBJ2-5; 8 bases line up with TRBD1. The V and J ends lost 8 bases and 5 bases, in that order; junction bases with no gene match: 10. CDR3 length: 14 residues. Germline values: CDR1 KGHSH, CDR2 LQKENI. The CDR3 sequence is CASRPQGGRETQYF. Written as DNA, the CDR3 is TGTGCCAGCAGACCACAGGGGGGCCGGGAGACCCAGTACTTC.

This clone was detected a few times. The gene calls are TRBV18 and TRBJ2-4, with a possible D match to TRBD2 (5 bases). CDR1 and CDR2 (germline): KGHSH, LQKENI. This CDR3 is built from 20 residues. V gave up 2 bases and J gave up 3 bases, with 26 bases separating them. CDR3 coding DNA: TGTGCCAGCTCACCAAAGGACCCCTCAGAAGGCCGCGGAGGCAAAAACATTCAGTACTTC. Amino acid sequence: CASSPKDPSEGRGGKNIQYF.

The V gene is TRBV14, the J gene TRBJ2-1; weak D call: TRBD2 (8 bases). The CDR3 is made up of 21 amino acids. Germline CDR1 SGHDN, CDR2 FVKESK. Trimming removed 0 bases at V and 3 bases at J, with 27 bases between. CDR3 DNA: TGTGCCAGCAGCCAAGAAGACAGGGCACCTTTTCAGCGGGGGATCTACAATGAGCAGTTCTTC. Protein sequence: CASSQEDRAPFQRGIYNEQFF.

This clone was found once. V gene TRBV12-3 or TRBV12-4 combines with J gene TRBJ1-1; TRBD1 is a possible D gene (5 bases). This CDR3 comprises 13 residues. V was clipped by 7 bases and J by 0 bases, with 9 bases between them. The DNA of the CDR3 is TGTGCCAGCACCACGACAGTGAACACTGAAGCTTTCTTT. Its translation: CASTTTVNTEAFF.

The genes are TRBV30 and TRBJ1-5; D is ambiguous. There are 13 residues in the CDR3. In germline, CDR1 is GTSNPN, CDR2 SVGIG (reference sequence). V was pared by 0 bases and J by 3 bases, with 6 bases between. The CDR3 nucleotides are TGTGCCTGGAGTGTACGTCCCAATCAGCCCCAGCATTTT. Its translation: CAWSVRPNQPQHF.

The chain joins TRBV11-3 to TRBJ1-5; D perhaps matches TRBD1 (6 bases). Trimming stripped 3 bases from V and 3 bases from J, with 24 bases between. Germline CDR1 reads SGHNT; CDR2 reads YENEEA. This CDR3 has 19 amino acids. CDR3 sequence: CASSLRVGHSIQINQPQHF. Written as DNA, the CDR3 is TGTGCCAGCAGCTTGCGTGTGGGACACTCTATACAGATCAATCAGCCCCAGCATTTT.

The chain recombines TRBV5-1 with TRBJ1-1; 9 bases align to TRBD1. Germline V gene lookup returns CDR1 SGHRS and CDR2 YFSETQ. The CDR3 consists of 17 residues. The ends lost 2 bases at V and 4 bases at J; junction bases unmatched: 12. As DNA, the CDR3 is TGCGCCAGCAGCTTCAACCCGGGACAGGGTAGTTTCACTGAAGCTTTCTTT. It yields the protein CASSFNPGQGSFTEAFF.

The chain has TRBV2 and TRBJ1-3; D is ambiguous. V lost 0 bases and J lost 1, with 16 bases in between. This CDR3 has 18 residues. Germline V CDR1 and CDR2: SNHLY, FYNNEI. CDR3 sequence (DNA): TGTGCCAGCAGTGAAGCGTCGAAAGGGTCCCTTTCTGGAAACACCATATATTTT. It translates to CASSEASKGSLSGNTIYF.

This clone was picked up one time. The CDR3: CASNKDGEGTEAFF. The CDR3 bases are TGTGCCAGCAACAAGGACGGCGAAGGAACTGAAGCTTTCTTT. The V and J genes are TRBV7-9 and TRBJ1-1; D is uncertain. The CDR3 spans 14 residues. Germline assignment: CDR1 SEHNR and CDR2 FQNEAQ (reference sequence). V was clipped by 7 bases and J by 5 bases, with 17 bases between them.

This chain links TRBV5-1 with TRBJ1-1; maybe TRBD1 (5 bases). From germline, CDR1 is SGHRS and CDR2 YFSETQ. The length of the CDR3 is 13 residues. V lost 6 bases and J 4 bases, leaving 13 bases between the germline ends. The CDR3 sequence: CASKKGLSTEAFF. The CDR3 DNA follows: TGCGCCAGCAAGAAGGGGTTGAGCACTGAAGCTTTCTTT.

The chain has TRBV9 and TRBJ2-1; no firm D call. The CDR3 runs 12 residues. Germline CDR1 SGDLS, CDR2 YYNGEE. The V and J ends lost 4 bases and 9 bases respectively, with 11 bases between them. The CDR3 region is CASSIPGTEQFF. The CDR3 region has the DNA TGTGCCAGCAGCATACCCGGCACTGAGCAGTTCTTC.

The chain couples TRBV7-2 to TRBJ2-1, with 9 bases identical to TRBD1. The J segment lost 5 bases and the V segment lost 4 bases, leaving 3 bases of the junction unmatched. The germline V gene has CDR1 SGHTA and CDR2 FQGNSA. The CDR3 is made up of 14 amino acids. This chain's CDR3 is CASSSRTGDNEQFF. Written as DNA, the CDR3 is TGTGCCAGCAGCTCCAGGACAGGGGACAATGAGCAGTTCTTC.

This chain uses TRBV19 with TRBJ2-2; D ambiguous. The V end was cut by 3 bases, the J end by 7 bases, with 15 bases between. Germline V gene data show CDR1 as LNHDA and CDR2 as SQIVND (reference sequence). The CDR3 sequence is 15 residues long. Here the CDR3 DNA reads TGTGCCAGTAGTATTAAACAGATTGGAAGCGGGGAGCTGTTTTTT. This gives the protein CASSIKQIGSGELFF.

The V gene is TRBV7-2, the J gene TRBJ1-3, with unresolved D. V was pared by 1 base and J by 4 bases, with 5 bases between. CDR3 length equals 13 residues. The germline CDR1 and CDR2 sequences are SGHTA and FQGNSA. The CDR3 here is CASSLEQGNTIYF. Written as DNA, the CDR3 is TGTGCCAGCAGCTTAGAACAGGGAAACACCATATATTTT. Based on the CDR3 plus reference TRBV7-2 and TRBJ1-3, the full variable domain is GAGVSQSPSNKVTEKGKDVELRCDPISGHTALYWYRQSLGQGLEFLIYFQGNSAPDKSGLPSDRFSAERTGGSVSTLTIQRTQQEDSAVYLCASSLEQGNTIYFGEGSWLTVV.

This clone occurred once. The chain uses TRBV24-1 and TRBJ1-3; D is unclear. Trimming left V 3 bases short and J 2 bases short, with 10 bases between. This CDR3 region has 15 residues. CDR1 and CDR2 (germline): KGHDR, SFDVKD. Written as DNA, the CDR3 is TGTGCCACCAGTGATGCCGGAGAAGCTGGAAACACCATATATTTT. Its protein is CATSDAGEAGNTIYF.

The chain recombines TRBV5-1 with TRBJ2-3, with D uncertain. V lost 2 bases to trimming and J lost 6 bases, with 10 bases between them. There are 13 residues in the CDR3. Germline CDR1 SGHRS, CDR2 YFSETQ. CDR3 sequence: CASSFFSPDTQYF. DNA of the CDR3: TGCGCCAGCAGCTTTTTTTCTCCGGATACGCAGTATTTT.

The rearrangement links TRBV7-8 to TRBJ1-3; D not resolved. Germline V gene lookup returns CDR1 SGHVS and CDR2 FQNEAQ. This CDR3 region has 15 residues. Between the trimmed V and J ends, which lost 2 bases and 1 base, there was a span of 9 bases. Here the CDR3 reads CASSLRTASGNTIYF. CDR3 coding DNA: TGTGCCAGCAGCTTAAGGACCGCGTCTGGAAACACCATATATTTT.

The gene calls are TRBV7-2 and TRBJ2-3; no clear D. The ends were cut back, 6 bases at V and 0 bases at J, with 7 bases in the middle. CDR1 is SGHTA and CDR2 is FQGNSA in the germline V gene. The CDR3 loop spans 13 amino acids. The CDR3 loop is CASRPTSTDTQYF. The DNA of the CDR3 is TGTGCCAGCAGACCGACTAGCACAGATACGCAGTATTTT.

The CDR3 loop reads CASSAQLILEAFF. CDR3 in DNA: TGTGCCAGCAGTGCACAATTAATCCTTGAAGCTTTCTTT. The V gene is TRBV6-2 or TRBV6-3, the J gene TRBJ1-1; no clear D. Germline CDR1 is MNHEY and CDR2 is SVGEGT. The CDR3 loop spans 13 amino acids. V gave up 5 bases and J gave up 7 bases, with 14 bases separating them.

The chain is built from TRBV19 and TRBJ1-5; D ambiguous. Germline values: CDR1 LNHDA, CDR2 SQIVND (reference sequence). This CDR3 is 15 amino acids long. Deletions cut 3 bases from V and 3 bases from J, with 12 bases between. The CDR3 DNA reads TGTGCCAGTAGTATCTGGGGAGACTTCAATCAGCCCCAGCATTTT. Amino acid sequence: CASSIWGDFNQPQHF.

The chain has TRBV4-1 and TRBJ2-5; D might be TRBD2 (5 bases). The ends were cut back, 2 bases at V and 5 bases at J, with 9 bases in the middle. Germline assignment: CDR1 MGHRA and CDR2 YSYEKL. The CDR3 has 13 amino acids. The CDR3 DNA is TGCGCCAGCAGCCAATGGGAGAAGGAGACCCAGTACTTC. Its translation: CASSQWEKETQYF.

The chain employs TRBV11-1 and TRBJ1-2; D gene uncertain. Germline CDR1 is SGHAT and CDR2 is FQDESV (reference sequence). CDR3 length: 14 amino acids. V lost 5 bases and J lost 2, with 12 bases in between. The CDR3 spells CASSPRTENYGYTF. CDR3 nucleotide sequence: TGTGCCAGCAGCCCCCGGACGGAAAACTATGGCTACACCTTC.

V and J are TRBV19 and TRBJ1-5; 12 bases agree with TRBD1. This CDR3 has 14 amino acids. Unmatched junction bases numbered 3, after V lost 6 bases and J lost 6 bases. Germline values: CDR1 LNHDA, CDR2 SQIVND (reference sequence). The DNA for the CDR3 is TGTGCCAGTAGGGGGACAGGGGGCGCTCAGCCCCAGCATTTT. Translating it yields CASRGTGGAQPQHF.

The genes are TRBV2 and TRBJ1-6; weak D call: TRBD1 (5 bases). Germline loops: CDR1 SNHLY, CDR2 FYNNEI. The V end lost 6 bases, the J end lost 7 bases, and 16 bases lay between the germline ends. CDR3 size: 15 residues. In DNA form, the CDR3 reads TGTGCCAGCAGGAGGAGGGGTGGTGAAAATTCACCCCTCCACTTT. Translating it yields CASRRRGGENSPLHF.